Sequencing of this TCR beta chain was carried out in a study of blood T cell repertoires in COVID-19. Study-level information: Recovered status in Cohort 3 required two negative PCRs, clearance, or symptom resolution.

Clones were sequenced by immunoSEQ multiplex PCR, and TCRdb holds only the in-frame ones, with some missing. The sample comprises 120,000 to 150,000 clones, nearly 85% of which are singletons, and under 4.5% rests with the top ten. Sequences were obtained from PBMCs or T cells enriched from blood (not recorded which). The origin of this receptor is a man in his fifties in a cohort exposed to, infected with or recovered from COVID-19 (not recorded which).

For the CDR3, the DNA is TGCGCCAGCAGCTCCGGGACAGCAGAAAAAGAGACCCAGTACTTC. Translated: CASSSGTAEKETQYF. V and J are TRBV5-1 and TRBJ2-5, with 7 positions matching TRBD1. This CDR3 has 15 residues. Unmatched junction bases numbered 8, after V lost 3 bases and J lost 3 bases. Germline CDR1 and CDR2: SGHRS and YFSETQ.